Sequencing of this TCR beta chain was carried out in a study of T cell clonotyping in hematopoietic cell transplantation. Notes on the study in general: Without cell sorting, CD4 versus CD8 contributions remain unresolved.

Germline CDR1 reads MDHEN; CDR2 reads SYDVKM. V lost 7 bases to trimming and J lost 3 bases, with 16 bases between them. There are 15 residues in the CDR3. Profiling relied on immunoSEQ multiplex PCR, and the TCRdb table lists in-frame clones only, not all of them. The data contain roughly 5,400 clones, 85% of them singletons. A word on this clone: What it binds is not known.

Time point indicated: recipient sample about 28 days before transplant, after cytoreduction. Blood collection times were about day -28 and days 30, 100, 180 posttransplant. The input for sequencing was peripheral blood mononuclear cells, taken before stem cell transplant. The TCR comes from a man aged 60 to 75 with acute myeloid leukemia. Some clones in this sample may be carry-over from other donors' samples. This sequence joins TRBV28 and TRBJ2-1, with a weak D call TRBD1 (6 bases). The CDR3 here is CASKTQGPSYNEQFF. CDR3 coding DNA: TGTGCCAGCAAAACGCAGGGGCCGAGCTACAATGAGCAGTTCTTC.